One and the same sample provided the 26 T cell receptor beta chains below, sequenced in a study of long-term antiretroviral therapy in people with HIV. Version v3.0 of the immunoSEQ assay was performed at survey level. Produced via immunoSEQ multiplex PCR; TCRdb's table is partial and in-frame only. Of 23,000 or so clones in the sample, 76% were seen once. Sequencing used unsorted PBMCs, obtained 0.5 years after starting antiretroviral therapy. These receptors all come from a woman in her thirties or forties with HIV.

The V and J genes are TRBV2 and TRBJ2-7; D is uncertain. The length of the CDR3 is 14 residues. Germline V CDR1 and CDR2: SNHLY, FYNNEI. V lost 6 bases, J lost 5 bases, and 17 bases lay in between. The CDR3: CASRRPPVSHEQYF. CDR3 sequence (DNA): TGTGCCAGCAGAAGGCCTCCCGTCTCACACGAGCAGTACTTC.

The genes are TRBV14 and TRBJ2-7; 8 bases align to TRBD1. The V gene end was trimmed by 3 bases and the J gene end by 7 bases; junction bases not matched to a gene: 8. CDR3 length: 14 amino acids. In germline, CDR1 is SGHDN, CDR2 FVKESK. Here the CDR3 reads CASSHLTGGREQYF. As DNA, the CDR3 is TGTGCCAGCAGCCACCTCACAGGGGGAAGGGAGCAGTACTTC. The full variable domain, in which reference TRBV14 and TRBJ2-7 provide the parts outside the CDR3, is EAGVTQFPSHSVIEKGQTVTLRCDPISGHDNLYWYRRVMGKEIKFLLHFVKESKQDESGMPNNRFLAERTGGTYSTLKVQPAELEDSGVYFCASSHLTGGREQYFGPGTRLTVT.

The CDR3 DNA is TGTGCCAGCAGTCCCACGGGGTTCGATGAGCAGTTCTTC. Translation gives CASSPTGFDEQFF. V usage is TRBV28 and J usage is TRBJ2-1; D possibly corresponds to TRBD2 (5 bases). The length of the CDR3 is 13 residues. The V and J ends lost 5 bases and 8 bases respectively, with 13 bases between them. Germline loops: CDR1 MDHEN, CDR2 SYDVKM. The full variable domain, in which reference TRBV28 and TRBJ2-1 provide the parts outside the CDR3, is DVKVTQSSRYLVKRTGEKVFLECVQDMDHENMFWYRQDPGLGLRLIYFSYDVKMKEKGDIPEGYSVSREKKERFSLILESASTNQTSMYLCASSPTGFDEQFFGPGTRLTVL.

V usage is TRBV6-1 and J usage is TRBJ1-4; TRBD1 matches 8 bases. The CDR3 extends over 14 amino acids. Looked up from germline, CDR1 is MNHNS and CDR2 is SASEGT. V trimming: 7 bases; J trimming: 5 bases; junction bases outside the gene matches: 6. CDR3 protein: CASIRDRMNEKLFF. The CDR3 coding sequence is TGTGCCAGCATAAGGGACAGGATGAATGAAAAACTGTTTTTT.

The sample holds one count of this clone. This rearrangement joins TRBV7-9 to TRBJ1-4, with 10 bases that match TRBD1. From germline, CDR1 is SEHNR and CDR2 FQNEAQ (reference sequence). V dropped 1 base and J dropped 7; count of bases not matched to a gene: 3. CDR3 length equals 15 residues. CDR3 residues: CASSLGTGGGEKLFF. The CDR3 region has the DNA TGTGCCAGCAGCTTAGGGACAGGGGGAGGTGAAAAACTGTTTTTT.

V is TRBV5-6 and J is TRBJ1-2; 8 positions agree with TRBD1. Looked up from germline, CDR1 is SGHDT and CDR2 is YYEEEE. The CDR3 sequence is 13 residues long. Trimming removed 3 bases from V and 5 bases from J; junction bases left unmatched: 3. The CDR3 DNA is TGTGCCAGCAGCTGGCGACAGGGGTATGGCTACACCTTC. Encoded protein: CASSWRQGYGYTF.

This rearrangement joins TRBV6-6 to TRBJ1-5, with a weak D call TRBD1 (6 bases). The CDR3 extends over 12 amino acids. V dropped 8 bases and J dropped 4 bases, with 9 bases sitting between them. Germline V lookup: CDR1 MNHNY, CDR2 SVGAGI (reference sequence). CDR3 region: CASEGENQPQHF. CDR3 nucleotides: TGTGCCAGCGAGGGGGAAAATCAGCCCCAGCATTTT.

The rearrangement uses TRBV4-1 and TRBJ2-3; 7 nucleotides agree with TRBD2. V trimming: 4 bases; J trimming: 0 bases; junction bases outside the gene matches: 7. This CDR3 comprises 16 residues. The germline V gene encodes CDR1 MGHRA and CDR2 YSYEKL. The CDR3 nucleotides are TGCGCCAGCAGCCCCCTAGGACTAGTTAGCACAGATACGCAGTATTTT. This sequence encodes CASSPLGLVSTDTQYF.

The chain recombines TRBV14 with TRBJ2-6; a weak D match, TRBD1 (6 bases). This CDR3 has 18 amino acids. Germline CDR1 and CDR2: SGHDN and FVKESK. Trimming stripped 4 bases from V and 0 bases from J, with 16 bases between. The CDR3 DNA reads as TGTGCCAGCAGCCTCGGTTGGGGGCGTAGCTCTGGGGCCAACGTCCTGACTTTC. Translating it yields CASSLGWGRSSGANVLTF. The whole variable domain, filled in from reference TRBV14 and TRBJ2-6, reads EAGVTQFPSHSVIEKGQTVTLRCDPISGHDNLYWYRRVMGKEIKFLLHFVKESKQDESGMPNNRFLAERTGGTYSTLKVQPAELEDSGVYFCASSLGWGRSSGANVLTFGAGSRLTVL.

The V call is TRBV7-2, the J call TRBJ2-7; a possible D gene is TRBD1 (5 bases). Germline values: CDR1 SGHTA, CDR2 FQGNSA. Trimming removed 2 bases from V and 2 bases from J, with 16 bases in between. CDR3 length equals 16 residues. Here the CDR3 reads CASSLLLRTKTYEQYF. CDR3 nucleotide sequence: TGTGCCAGCAGCTTACTCTTGAGGACAAAGACCTACGAGCAGTACTTC.

The chain has TRBV5-4 and TRBJ2-5, with D possibly being TRBD2 (6 bases). Trimming removed 4 bases from V and 4 bases from J, with 23 bases in between. Per germline, CDR1 SGHNT and CDR2 YYREEE (reference sequence). The length of the CDR3 is 17 residues. The CDR3 region is CASSRVGSGGVVETQYF. The CDR3 nucleotides are TGTGCCAGCAGCCGGGTCGGTAGCGGAGGGGTGGTAGAGACCCAGTACTTC.

J is TRBJ2-1 and V is TRBV4-3; 7 bases are a match to TRBD1. This CDR3 has 15 amino acids. Per germline, CDR1 LGHNA and CDR2 YSLEER. The trim removed 3 bases at V and 6 bases at J, leaving 8 bases unmatched. The DNA for the CDR3 is TGCGCCAGCAGCCACTCGGGACAGAGTTTCAATGAGCAGTTCTTC. It encodes CASSHSGQSFNEQFF.

This chain joins TRBV5-6 and TRBJ1-2; the match to TRBD1 covers 9 bases. Germline-derived CDR1 and CDR2 are SGHDT and YYEEEE. V dropped 4 bases and J dropped 4; count of bases not matched to a gene: 17. The CDR3 is 18 residues long. The CDR3 protein is CASSEGQGDPLSAYGYTF. CDR3 nucleotide sequence: TGTGCCAGCAGCGAGGGACAGGGAGATCCCCTCTCCGCCTATGGCTACACCTTC.

This clone has a handful of counts. This sequence joins TRBV29-1 and TRBJ2-2; D is ambiguous. V lost 2 bases and J lost 6, with 7 bases in between. From germline, CDR1 is SQVTM and CDR2 ANQGSEA. The length of the CDR3 is 12 residues. CDR3 region: CSVERISGELFF. The CDR3 DNA reads TGCAGCGTTGAAAGGATATCCGGGGAGCTGTTTTTT.

This chain joins TRBV13 and TRBJ1-2, with D perhaps TRBD1 (6 bases). The germline gives CDR1 PRHDT, CDR2 FYEKMQ (reference sequence). The CDR3 runs to 14 residues. Trimming took off 4 bases at V and 8 bases at J, with 17 bases between the two ends. For the CDR3, the DNA is TGTGCCAGCAGCTCCACAGACTCACAGGGCGGCTACACCTTC. It codes for CASSSTDSQGGYTF. Combining the CDR3 with reference TRBV13 and TRBJ1-2 gives the whole variable domain AAGVIQSPRHLIKEKRETATLKCYPIPRHDTVYWYQQGPGQDPQFLISFYEKMQSDKGSIPDRFSAQQFSDYHSELNMSSLELGDSALYFCASSSTDSQGGYTFGSGTRLTVV.

This chain uses TRBV5-4 with TRBJ2-3, with 16 bases fitting TRBD2. Germline loops: CDR1 SGHNT, CDR2 YYREEE (reference sequence). J gave up 6 bases and V 4 bases, and 11 bases lay outside the gene matches. This CDR3 comprises 18 residues. CDR3 sequence (DNA): TGTGCCAGCAGCCCCGGGACTAGCGGGGGGGAGGTGCTGGATACGCAGTATTTT. It yields the protein CASSPGTSGGEVLDTQYF.

The chain couples TRBV7-2 to TRBJ2-7; 7 nucleotides agree with TRBD1. V lost 4 bases to trimming and J lost 0 bases; unmatched junction nucleotides: 6. This CDR3 has 15 residues. Germline loops: CDR1 SGHTA, CDR2 FQGNSA. The CDR3 DNA follows: TGTGCCAGCAGCTCCTGGACAGGCAGCTCCTACGAGCAGTACTTC. Translating gives CASSSWTGSSYEQYF.

The chain employs TRBV7-7 and TRBJ2-3, with 9 bases that match TRBD2. The ends lost 7 bases at V and 5 bases at J; junction bases unmatched: 10. This CDR3 region has 15 residues. The germline V gene has CDR1 SSHAT and CDR2 FNYEAQ (reference sequence). The DNA for the CDR3 is TGTGCCAGCACCCCGGGCGGGGGGGCGAGAGATACGCAGTATTTT. Translating it yields CASTPGGGARDTQYF.

The rearrangement joins TRBV5-5 to TRBJ1-4; weak D call: TRBD1 (5 bases). V dropped 0 bases and J dropped 8 bases, with 14 bases sitting between them. The CDR3 runs to 15 residues. The germline CDR1 and CDR2 sequences are SGHKS and YYEKEE (reference sequence). Here the CDR3 reads CASSLALGTDEKLFF. The CDR3 bases are TGTGCCAGCAGCTTGGCCCTCGGGACCGACGAAAAACTGTTTTTT.

This chain links TRBV10-3 with TRBJ1-3; D is undetermined. Germline CDR1 ENHRY, CDR2 SYGVKD. There are 13 residues in the CDR3. V dropped 6 bases and J dropped 0 bases, with 6 bases sitting between them. CDR3 amino acids: CAIRPSSGNTIYF. CDR3 bases: TGTGCCATCAGACCGAGCTCTGGAAACACCATATATTTT.

The CDR3, as DNA: TGCGCCAGCAGCCAAGACTACTACAATGAGCAGTTCTTC. Translating gives CASSQDYYNEQFF. The chain is built from TRBV4-1 and TRBJ2-1; no clear D. The V gene's germline CDR1 is MGHRA and CDR2 YSYEKL. The CDR3 runs 13 residues. Trimming removed 0 bases at V and 3 bases at J, with 3 bases between.

V is TRBV7-8 and J is TRBJ2-3; 8 nucleotides agree with TRBD2. V lost 2 bases to trimming and J lost 6 bases; unmatched junction nucleotides: 7. Per the germline V gene, CDR1 is SGHVS and CDR2 is FQNEAQ. The CDR3 is 15 amino acids. CDR3: CASSLIGGGIDTQYF. The CDR3 nucleotides read TGTGCCAGCAGCTTAATCGGCGGGGGGATCGATACGCAGTATTTT. Supplemented by reference TRBV7-8 and TRBJ2-3, the full variable domain reads GAGVSQSPRYKVAKRGQDVALRCDPISGHVSLFWYQQALGQGPEFLTYFQNEAQLDKSGLPSDRFFAERPEGSVSTLKIQRTQQEDSAVYLCASSLIGGGIDTQYFGPGTRLTVL.

The chain couples TRBV6-5 to TRBJ2-5; no definite D call. TRBJ2-7 matches the DNA end more closely, so the J call is doubtful. The CDR3 is 13 amino acids. Germline V lookup: CDR1 MNHEY, CDR2 SVGAGI. The CDR3 DNA is TGTGCCAGCAGTTACTCGATCGGGTACGAGCAGTACTTC. Translated: CASSYSIGYEQYF.

CDR3 sequence: CASSLSASGGFETQYF. The CDR3 DNA reads TGTGCCAGCAGTTTATCCGCTAGCGGGGGTTTTGAGACCCAGTACTTC. V usage is TRBV28 and J usage is TRBJ2-5; TRBD2 matches 10 bases. V shed 1 base and J 5 bases; nucleotides not matched to a gene: 7. CDR1 is MDHEN, CDR2 SYDVKM, per germline. The CDR3 length is 16 residues. Complete variable domain (other parts from reference TRBV28 and TRBJ2-5): DVKVTQSSRYLVKRTGEKVFLECVQDMDHENMFWYRQDPGLGLRLIYFSYDVKMKEKGDIPEGYSVSREKKERFSLILESASTNQTSMYLCASSLSASGGFETQYFGPGTRLLVL.

Written as DNA, the CDR3 is TGTGCCAGCAGCTCGTGGACAGCTTCCCTCGGAAACACCATATATTTT. Its translation: CASSSWTASLGNTIYF. The genes are TRBV28 and TRBJ1-3; TRBD1 might be the D (6 bases). Trimming shortened V by 6 bases and J by 4 bases, and 19 bases separated the two germline ends. This CDR3 contains 16 residues. Germline lookup yields CDR1 MDHEN and CDR2 SYDVKM. Full variable domain (outside the CDR3, taken from reference TRBV28 and TRBJ1-3): DVKVTQSSRYLVKRTGEKVFLECVQDMDHENMFWYRQDPGLGLRLIYFSYDVKMKEKGDIPEGYSVSREKKERFSLILESASTNQTSMYLCASSSWTASLGNTIYFGEGSWLTVV.

The chain carries TRBV2 and TRBJ2-5, with 8 positions matching TRBD1. CDR1 and CDR2 (germline): SNHLY, FYNNEI. This CDR3 region has 14 residues. With V trimmed by 4 bases and J by 3 bases, 4 bases remained unmatched. The CDR3 coding sequence is TGTGCCAGCAGTGGAGGGACAGGAGAAGAGACCCAGTACTTC. It translates to CASSGGTGEETQYF. Full variable domain (missing parts from reference TRBV2 and TRBJ2-5): EPEVTQTPSHQVTQMGQEVILRCVPISNHLYFYWYRQILGQKVEFLVSFYNNEISEKSEIFDDQFSVERPDGSNFTLKIRSTKLEDSAMYFCASSGGTGEETQYFGPGTRLLVL.